This is a list of T cell receptor beta chains from one sample in a study of blood T cell repertoires in COVID-19. The table came from immunoSEQ multiplex PCR; TCRdb's copy has only in-frame clones and leaves some out. Among about 290,000 clones listed, just under 85% were seen once. The sequencing input was peripheral blood. These receptors were collected from a woman aged 45-60 years with active or convalescent COVID-19. Each CDR3 is given with its conserved first and last residue. Clone size appears in some rows only: once, few, many, or a class for an expanded clone.

. | TRBV6-1 | CASSESYIYEQYF
. | TRBV14 | CASSQINGGAEAFF
. | TRBV30 | CAWRDPGLASVPDTQYF
. | TRBV5-1 | CASRTGTGGETQYF
. | TRBV7-2 | CASSLSTTQETQYF
. | TRBV28 | CASSPPLATNEKLFF
. | TRBV27 | CASSLDRGNSNQPQHF
. | TRBV6-5 | CASRTPGGREKLFF
once | TRBV27 | CASRTGFRPEAFF
once | TRBV3-1/TRBV3-2 | CASSQGASSPLHF
. | TRBV7-9 | CASSLVGQRIIF
. | TRBV2 | CASRRDRISYEQYF
. | TRBV18 | CASSPWTSSYNSPLHF
. | TRBV14 | CASSQGGTEAFF
. | TRBV30 | CAFAGLTRYTDTQYF
. | TRBV11-2 | CASSLLTANSPLHF
. | TRBV28 | CASSLRGVGYGYTF
. | TRBV15 | CATSGSGGSVSPLHF
. | TRBV5-1 | CASSLGQYNEQFF
. | TRBV29-1 | CSTQGGQWNYGYTF
. | TRBV9 | CASSPRGQGTEKLFF
once | TRBV15 | CATSLSAMADNTQYF
. | TRBV7-9 | CASSLYSGSYNEQFF
. | TRBV5-6 | CASSEVTDTQYF
. | TRBV30 | CAWSVLQTGRNYEQYF
. | TRBV11-2 | CASSFGQGFNEQFF
. | TRBV5-5 | CASRLVGQGASYRAEAFF
. | TRBV19 | CASRRQPYSNQPQHF
. | TRBV7-7 | CASSKGQGSYEQYF